These T cell receptor beta chains were read from a single sample in a study of CD8+ T cells in alopecia areata. Profiling relied on immunoSEQ multiplex PCR, and the TCRdb table lists in-frame clones only, not all of them. The data hold 200,000 or so clones, with about 62% observed a single time. Sample: CD4+ T cells sorted from blood, taken at week 24, from a patient treated with tofacitinib. The receptors were sampled from a human donor with alopecia areata. Each CDR3 is given with its conserved first and last residue. D genes are given only for firm matches. Where a row states a size, it is once, few, many or the class of an expanded clone; other rows omit it.

>TRBV11-2|.|.|TRBJ1-2
CASSLVRESYGYTF
TGTGCCAGCAGCTTAGTCCGGGAAAGCTATGGCTACACCTTC
>TRBV7-2|few|TRBD1|TRBJ2-4
CASSLATGAAKNIQYF
TGTGCCAGCAGCTTAGCGACAGGGGCGGCCAAAAACATTCAGTACTTC
>TRBV5-1|once|TRBD1|TRBJ1-2
CASSLQDQTGAYGYTF
TGCGCCAGCAGCTTGCAGGACCAGACAGGGGCCTATGGCTACACCTTC
>TRBV19|.|.|TRBJ1-5
CASSKDSANQPQHF
TGTGCCAGTAGTAAAGACAGCGCTAATCAGCCCCAGCATTTT
>TRBV5-1|.|.|TRBJ2-5
CASSLLSVGGETQYF
TGCGCCAGCAGCTTGTTAAGCGTGGGTGGAGAGACCCAGTACTTC
>TRBV10-3|few|.|TRBJ1-6
CAISGARGVGNSPLHF
TGTGCCATCAGTGGCGCCAGGGGCGTAGGGAATTCACCCCTCCACTTT
>TRBV29-1|.|.|TRBJ2-7
CSVGTDYEQYF
TGCAGCGTTGGAACAGACTACGAGCAGTACTTC
>TRBV5-4|.|.|TRBJ2-5
CASSLVPDQETQYF
TGTGCCAGCAGCTTGGTGCCCGACCAAGAGACCCAGTACTTC
>TRBV29-1|.|.|TRBJ2-5
CSVAREDQETQYF
TGCAGCGTTGCTAGGGAGGACCAAGAGACCCAGTACTTC
>TRBV20-1|.|TRBD1|TRBJ2-1
CSATQGALRFF
TGCAGTGCTACCCAGGGGGCACTTCGGTTCTTC
>TRBV7-3|.|.|TRBJ2-2
CASRRNQNTGELFF
TGTGCCAGCAGGAGAAATCAGAACACCGGGGAGCTGTTTTTT
>TRBV9|.|.|TRBJ1-6
CASSTGDSPLHF
TGTGCCAGCAGTACAGGTGATTCACCCCTCCACTTT
>TRBV30|.|.|TRBJ2-2
CAWNWNTGELFF
TGTGCCTGGAATTGGAACACCGGGGAGCTGTTTTTT
>TRBV29-1|.|TRBD2|TRBJ2-7
CSVGGTSGGAVQYEQYF
TGCAGCGTTGGTGGGACTAGCGGGGGGGCCGTTCAATACGAGCAGTACTTC
>TRBV29-1|few|.|TRBJ1-2
CSVEGHRNYGYTF
TGCAGCGTTGAAGGTCACAGGAACTATGGCTACACCTTC
>TRBV6-5|once|.|TRBJ1-2
CASSRQSSIYGYTF
TGTGCCAGCAGCCGTCAGAGCTCGATCTATGGCTACACCTTC
>TRBV7-2|few|.|TRBJ1-3
CASSLNRAGGNTIYF
TGTGCCAGCAGCTTAAATAGGGCAGGGGGAAACACCATATATTTT
>TRBV5-1|.|.|TRBJ1-1
CASSLRGDTEAFF
TGCGCCAGCAGCTTGCGGGGAGACACTGAAGCTTTCTTT
>TRBV7-9|.|.|TRBJ1-4
CASTLQKREKLFF
TGTGCCAGCACCTTACAGAAACGTGAAAAACTGTTTTTT
>TRBV9|.|.|TRBJ1-2
CASSVGPGKDGYTF
TGTGCCAGCAGCGTAGGCCCGGGGAAGGATGGCTACACCTTC